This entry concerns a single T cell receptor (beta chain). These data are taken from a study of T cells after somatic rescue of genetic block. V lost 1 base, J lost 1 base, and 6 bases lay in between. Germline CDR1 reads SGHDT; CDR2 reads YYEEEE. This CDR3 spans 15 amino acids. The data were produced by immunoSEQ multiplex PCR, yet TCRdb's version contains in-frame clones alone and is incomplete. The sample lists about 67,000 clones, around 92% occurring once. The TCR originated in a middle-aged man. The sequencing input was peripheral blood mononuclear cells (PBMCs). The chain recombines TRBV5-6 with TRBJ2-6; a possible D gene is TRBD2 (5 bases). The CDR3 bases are TGTGCCAGCAGCTTGTGGGAGTCTGGGGCCAACGTCCTGACTTTC. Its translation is CASSLWESGANVLTF.